The T cell receptor (beta chain) under discussion was sequenced for a study of blood T cell repertoires in COVID-19. Whole-study context: Acute and convalescent COVID-19 specimens originated in the United States, Italy and Spain. T cells, B-cell-depleted T cells, or PBMCs provided the cDNA or gDNA that served as material.

In the original workflow: Quantification of nucleated cells was approximated via reference gene primer amplification. Method: immunoSEQ multiplex PCR; TCRdb's copy keeps in-frame clones and lacks some. V and J calls and clone size are those listed in that table; D and trimming were worked out from the DNA. Of 200,000 to 250,000 clones listed, about nine tenths are singletons. Germline V gives CDR1 MNHEY, CDR2 SMNVEV (reference sequence). V lost 2 bases, J lost 2 bases, and 9 bases lay in between. This CDR3 contains 14 residues. The sequencing input was peripheral blood. The rearrangement links TRBV27 to TRBJ1-1; D call uncertain. The source is an older woman with acute or convalescent COVID-19. CDR3 in amino acids: CASSLPGVNTEAFF. For the CDR3, the DNA is TGTGCCAGCAGTTTACCCGGGGTTAACACTGAAGCTTTCTTT.